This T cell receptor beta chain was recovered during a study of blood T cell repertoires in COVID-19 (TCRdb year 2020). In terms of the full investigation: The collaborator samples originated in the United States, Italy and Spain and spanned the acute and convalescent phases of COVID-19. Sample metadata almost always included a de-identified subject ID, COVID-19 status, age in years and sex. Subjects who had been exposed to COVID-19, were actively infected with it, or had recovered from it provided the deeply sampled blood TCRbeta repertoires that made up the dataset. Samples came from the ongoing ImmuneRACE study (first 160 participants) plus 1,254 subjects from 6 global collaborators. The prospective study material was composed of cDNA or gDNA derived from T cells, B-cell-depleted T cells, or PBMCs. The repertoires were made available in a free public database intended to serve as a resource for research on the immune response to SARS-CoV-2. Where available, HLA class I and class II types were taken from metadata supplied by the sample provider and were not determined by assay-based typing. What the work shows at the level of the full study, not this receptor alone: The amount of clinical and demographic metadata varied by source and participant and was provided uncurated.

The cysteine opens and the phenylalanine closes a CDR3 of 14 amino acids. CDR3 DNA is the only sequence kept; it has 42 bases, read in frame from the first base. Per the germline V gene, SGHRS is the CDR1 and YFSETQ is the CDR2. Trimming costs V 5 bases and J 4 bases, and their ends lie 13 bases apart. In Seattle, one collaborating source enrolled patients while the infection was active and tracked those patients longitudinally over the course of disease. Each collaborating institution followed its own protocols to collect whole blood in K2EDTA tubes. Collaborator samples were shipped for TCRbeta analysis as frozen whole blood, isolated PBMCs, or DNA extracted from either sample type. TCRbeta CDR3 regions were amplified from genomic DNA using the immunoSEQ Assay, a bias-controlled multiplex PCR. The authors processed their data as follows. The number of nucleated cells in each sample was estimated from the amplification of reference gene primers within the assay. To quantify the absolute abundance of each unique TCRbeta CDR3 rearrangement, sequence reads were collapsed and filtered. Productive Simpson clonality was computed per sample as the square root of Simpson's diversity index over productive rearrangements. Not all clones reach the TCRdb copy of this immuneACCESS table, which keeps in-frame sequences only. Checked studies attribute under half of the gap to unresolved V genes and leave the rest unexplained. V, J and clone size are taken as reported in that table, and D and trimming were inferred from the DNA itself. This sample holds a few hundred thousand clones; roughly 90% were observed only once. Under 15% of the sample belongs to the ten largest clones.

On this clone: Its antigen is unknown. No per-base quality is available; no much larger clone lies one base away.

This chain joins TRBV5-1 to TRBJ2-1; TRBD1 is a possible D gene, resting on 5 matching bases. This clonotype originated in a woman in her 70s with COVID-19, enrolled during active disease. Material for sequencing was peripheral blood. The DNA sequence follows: TGCGCCAGCAGTCAGGGCTTCCAGTACAATGAGCAGTTCTTC. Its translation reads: CASSQGFQYNEQFF.